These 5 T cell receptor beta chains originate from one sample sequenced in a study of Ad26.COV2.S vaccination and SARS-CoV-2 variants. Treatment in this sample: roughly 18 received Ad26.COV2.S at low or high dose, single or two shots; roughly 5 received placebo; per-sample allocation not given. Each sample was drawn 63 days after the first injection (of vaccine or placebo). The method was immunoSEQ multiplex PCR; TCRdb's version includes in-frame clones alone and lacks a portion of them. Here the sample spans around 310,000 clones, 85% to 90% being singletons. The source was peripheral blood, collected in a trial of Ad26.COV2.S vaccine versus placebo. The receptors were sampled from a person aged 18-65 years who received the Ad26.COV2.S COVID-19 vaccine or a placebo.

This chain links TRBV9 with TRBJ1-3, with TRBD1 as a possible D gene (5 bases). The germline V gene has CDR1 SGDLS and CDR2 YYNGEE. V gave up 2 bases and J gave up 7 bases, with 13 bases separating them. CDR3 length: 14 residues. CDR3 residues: CASSVYQGRNTIYF. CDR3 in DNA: TGTGCCAGCAGCGTCTATCAGGGTAGGAACACCATATATTTT.

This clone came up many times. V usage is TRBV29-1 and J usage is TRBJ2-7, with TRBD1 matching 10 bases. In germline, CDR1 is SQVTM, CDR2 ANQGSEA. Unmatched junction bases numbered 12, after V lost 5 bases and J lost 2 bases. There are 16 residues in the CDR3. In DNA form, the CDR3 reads TGCAGCGTTATTGGGGGTGGACAGGGGGAAACCTACGAGCAGTACGTC. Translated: CSVIGGGQGETYEQYV.

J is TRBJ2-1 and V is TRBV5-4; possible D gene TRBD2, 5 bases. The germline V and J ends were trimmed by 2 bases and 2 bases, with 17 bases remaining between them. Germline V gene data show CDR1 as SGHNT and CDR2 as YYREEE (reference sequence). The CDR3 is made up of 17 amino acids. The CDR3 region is CASSFFAALGAYNEQFF. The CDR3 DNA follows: TGTGCCAGCAGCTTTTTTGCGGCACTCGGGGCCTACAATGAGCAGTTCTTC.

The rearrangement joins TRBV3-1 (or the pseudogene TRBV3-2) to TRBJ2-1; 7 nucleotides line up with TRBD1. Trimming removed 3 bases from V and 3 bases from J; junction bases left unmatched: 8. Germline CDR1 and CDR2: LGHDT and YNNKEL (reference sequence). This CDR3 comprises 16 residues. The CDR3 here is CASSQATGMYYNEQFF. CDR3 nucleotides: TGTGCCAGCAGCCAGGCGACAGGGATGTACTACAATGAGCAGTTCTTC.

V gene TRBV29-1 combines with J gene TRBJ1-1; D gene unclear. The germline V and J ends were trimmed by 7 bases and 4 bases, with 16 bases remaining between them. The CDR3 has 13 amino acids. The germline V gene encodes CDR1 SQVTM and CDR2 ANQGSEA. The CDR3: CSGVRSGFTEAFF. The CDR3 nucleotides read TGCAGCGGTGTTCGAAGTGGGTTCACTGAAGCTTTCTTT.